One and the same sample provided the 30 T cell receptor beta chains below, sequenced in a study of T cell repertoires in cytomegalovirus infection. Their cognate antigens are unknown. MiXCR was run by TCRdb on the reads, yielding one entry per CDR3 protein. Of some 590,000 distinct CDR3 sequences in the sample, almost 40% are singletons; the top ten hold 40% to 60%. This material consisted of cultured PBMCs, taken from culture after CMV antigen stimulation. Receptors originate from a human donor in good health (CMV status not recorded). Some clones in this sample may be carry-over from other donors' samples.

This clonotype was observed a few times. The chain is built from TRBV7-6 and TRBJ1-4; the D gene is possibly TRBD1 (6 bases). This CDR3 is built from 14 residues. Germline V gives CDR1 SGHVS, CDR2 FNYEAQ. Trimming stripped 7 bases from V and 11 bases from J, with 20 bases between. DNA for the CDR3: TGTGCCAGCACCCGAGATCAGGGGACGAGGAAACTGTTTTTT. The encoded protein is CASTRDQGTRKLFF.

The chain combines TRBV14 with TRBJ2-3; no clear D gene. Germline loops: CDR1 SGHDN, CDR2 FVKESK. This CDR3 comprises 17 residues. V was pared by 1 base and J by 1 base, with 15 bases between. CDR3 amino acids: CASSQARTAWGTDTQYF. CDR3 sequence (DNA): TGTGCCAGCAGCCAAGCCCGGACCGCCTGGGGCACAGATACGCAGTATTTT.

The chain combines TRBV7-6 with TRBJ2-1; the match to TRBD2 covers 10 bases. There are 17 residues in the CDR3. V lost 2 bases, J lost 8 bases, and 12 bases stayed unmatched. The V gene's germline CDR1 is SGHVS and CDR2 FNYEAQ. The CDR3 loop reads CASSLPPLSAGGDEQFF. CDR3 in DNA: TGTGCCAGCAGCTTACCCCCTCTGTCAGCGGGGGGGGATGAGCAGTTCTTC.

The J gene is TRBJ1-1, the V gene TRBV7-9; D is perhaps TRBD1 (6 bases). V was pared by 7 bases and J by 0 bases, with 21 bases between. Germline CDR1 and CDR2: SEHNR and FQNEAQ (reference sequence). There are 17 residues in the CDR3. CDR3 sequence: CASTTAPGQRVNTEAFF. The CDR3 bases are TGTGCCAGCACCACGGCCCCCGGACAGAGAGTGAACACTGAAGCTTTCTTT. The full variable domain, its missing parts supplied by reference TRBV7-9 and TRBJ1-1, is DTGVSQNPRHKITKRGQNVTFRCDPISEHNRLYWYRQTLGQGPEFLTYFQNEAQLEKSRLLSDRFSAERPKGSFSTLEIQRTEQGDSAMYLCASTTAPGQRVNTEAFFGQGTRLTVV.

V usage is TRBV7-2 and J usage is TRBJ2-1; 8 positions match TRBD2. V lost 2 bases, J lost 0 bases, and 12 bases stayed unmatched. Germline-derived CDR1 and CDR2 are SGHTA and FQGNSA. CDR3 length equals 19 residues. The CDR3 bases are TGTGCCAGCAGCTTACCCCGGAGTAGCGGGGCAAGCTCCTACAATGAGCAGTTCTTC. The encoded protein is CASSLPRSSGASSYNEQFF.

V is TRBV6-6 and J is TRBJ2-7; possibly TRBD1 for D (6 bases). The CDR3 covers 14 residues. In germline, CDR1 is MNHNY, CDR2 SVGAGI (reference sequence). The V end lost 6 bases, the J end lost 3 bases, and 15 bases lay between the germline ends. This CDR3 reads CASRLSRDNYEQYF. For the CDR3, the DNA is TGTGCCAGCAGGTTGTCCCGGGACAACTACGAGCAGTACTTC.

This clonotype was detected only a few times. The chain recombines TRBV12-3 or TRBV12-4 with TRBJ2-7, with no clear D. The CDR3 is 13 residues long. V shed 6 bases and J shed 4 bases, with 13 bases lying between them. CDR3 in amino acids: CASSRTTEYEQYF. Here the CDR3 DNA reads TGTGCCAGCAGCCGAACGACGGAATACGAGCAGTACTTC.

The V gene is TRBV5-4, the J gene TRBJ1-3; D not certain. The CDR3 sequence is 15 residues long. CDR1 is SGHNT, CDR2 YYREEE, per germline (reference sequence). V was pared by 0 bases and J by 0 bases, with 7 bases between. CDR3 in amino acids: CASSLVGPSGNTIYF. The CDR3 nucleotides read TGTGCCAGCAGCTTGGTCGGCCCCTCTGGAAACACCATATATTTT.

The chain carries TRBV11-2 and TRBJ1-6, with TRBD1 matching over 8 bases. The germline V gene encodes CDR1 SGHAT and CDR2 FQNNGV. This CDR3 spans 14 amino acids. The J segment lost 9 bases and the V segment lost 5 bases, leaving 6 bases of the junction unmatched. As DNA, the CDR3 is TGTGCCAGCAGCGCCCGACAGGGGCGTTCACCCCTCCACTTT. Translation gives CASSARQGRSPLHF. Together with reference TRBV11-2 and TRBJ1-6, the CDR3 gives the full variable domain: EAGVAQSPRYKIIEKRQSVAFWCNPISGHATLYWYQQILGQGPKLLIQFQNNGVVDDSQLPKDRFSAERLKGVDSTLKIQPAKLEDSAVYLCASSARQGRSPLHFGNGTRLTVT.

The chain joins TRBV7-9 to TRBJ2-1, with D possibly being TRBD1 or TRBD2 (6 bases each). V lost 1 base to trimming and J lost 7 bases, with 17 bases between them. The CDR3 spans 16 residues. The germline CDR1 and CDR2 sequences are SEHNR and FQNEAQ (reference sequence). The CDR3 is CASSLVRGLLVNEQFF. Here the CDR3 DNA reads TGTGCCAGCAGCTTAGTCAGGGGACTCCTTGTGAATGAGCAGTTCTTC.

The chain employs TRBV7-6 and TRBJ2-1; TRBD2 agrees at 13 bases. CDR3 length: 17 residues. With V trimmed by 2 bases and J by 7 bases, 8 bases remained unmatched. Germline CDR1 is SGHVS and CDR2 is FNYEAQ. CDR3 sequence: CASSLKLAGGPGNEQFF. DNA for the CDR3: TGTGCCAGCAGCTTAAAACTAGCGGGAGGGCCGGGAAATGAGCAGTTCTTC.

Here the CDR3 reads CASKVISGSTDEQFF. CDR3 nucleotide sequence: TGTGCCAGCAAGGTTATAAGCGGGTCTACAGATGAGCAGTTCTTC. The V gene is TRBV6-8, the J gene TRBJ2-1; tentative D call: TRBD2 (6 bases). Germline V gene data show CDR1 as MNHGY and CDR2 as SAAAGT. Trimming took off 7 bases at V and 8 bases at J, with 21 bases between the two ends. The CDR3 runs to 15 residues.

V usage is TRBV7-6 and J usage is TRBJ2-7; 7 bases agree with TRBD2. Germline V gene sequence: CDR1 SGHVS, CDR2 FNYEAQ. With V trimmed by 5 bases and J by 8 bases, 9 bases remained unmatched. The length of the CDR3 is 13 residues. The DNA for the CDR3 is TGTGCCAGCAGCAAAAAAGGTAGCGGGCAGCAGTACTTC. It encodes CASSKKGSGQQYF.

This CDR3 reads CASSLTASSGNTIYF. The CDR3 bases are TGTGCCAGCAGCTTGACAGCTAGCTCTGGAAACACCATATATTTT. The genes are TRBV11-3 and TRBJ1-3; a weak D match, TRBD1 (5 bases). Trimming took off 3 bases at V and 0 bases at J, with 9 bases between the two ends. CDR3 size: 15 residues. Germline V lookup: CDR1 SGHNT, CDR2 YENEEA. Based on the CDR3 plus reference TRBV11-3 and TRBJ1-3, the full variable domain is EAGVVQSPRYKIIEKKQPVAFWCNPISGHNTLYWYLQNLGQGPELLIRYENEEAVDDSQLPKDRFSAERLKGVDSTLKIQPAELGDSAVYLCASSLTASSGNTIYFGEGSWLTVV.

This clonotype occurred many times. The J gene is TRBJ2-5, the V gene TRBV7-2; D might be TRBD1 (6 bases). Germline V gene sequence: CDR1 SGHTA, CDR2 FQGNSA. The V and J ends lost 1 base and 5 bases respectively, with 11 bases between them. The CDR3 totals 14 residues. The CDR3 nucleotides read TGTGCCAGCAGCTTAGAACTAAGGGGGGAGACCCAGTACTTC. As protein: CASSLELRGETQYF. Based on the CDR3 plus reference TRBV7-2 and TRBJ2-5, the full variable domain is GAGVSQSPSNKVTEKGKDVELRCDPISGHTALYWYRQSLGQGLEFLIYFQGNSAPDKSGLPSDRFSAERTGGSVSTLTIQRTQQEDSAVYLCASSLELRGETQYFGPGTRLLVL.

This clonotype was counted a few times. The genes are TRBV7-6 and TRBJ2-2, with a tentative D call TRBD2 (6 bases). Germline CDR1 and CDR2: SGHVS and FNYEAQ. The CDR3 extends over 15 amino acids. V was pared by 1 base and J by 7 bases, with 13 bases between. The CDR3 sequence: CASSLVGGYGGELFF. The CDR3 region has the DNA TGTGCCAGCAGCTTAGTGGGAGGATACGGCGGGGAGCTGTTTTTT.

V is TRBV28 and J is TRBJ2-3, with D uncertain. The CDR3 covers 16 residues. In germline, CDR1 is MDHEN, CDR2 SYDVKM. Trimming took off 2 bases at V and 6 bases at J, with 18 bases between the two ends. DNA for the CDR3: TGTGCCAGCAGTTTAATGGGCGTTCCTCCCGGGGATACGCAGTATTTT. Its protein product is CASSLMGVPPGDTQYF.

This clonotype occurred a few times. This rearrangement joins TRBV12-3 or TRBV12-4 to TRBJ1-1; D ambiguous. The ends were cut back, 2 bases at V and 2 bases at J, with 9 bases in the middle. CDR3 length: 14 residues. Here the CDR3 reads CASSLWQPNTEAFF. The CDR3 DNA reads TGTGCCAGCAGTTTATGGCAGCCAAACACTGAAGCTTTCTTT.

V gene TRBV7-2 combines with J gene TRBJ2-7; D is unclear. CDR1 and CDR2 from the germline V gene are SGHTA and FQGNSA. V shed 2 bases and J shed 4 bases, with 12 bases lying between them. The CDR3 covers 14 residues. Here the CDR3 DNA reads TGTGCCAGCAGCTTATTTCCCCACCTTTACGAGCAGTACTTC. This translates into CASSLFPHLYEQYF.

The chain has TRBV7-2 and TRBJ2-5, with D perhaps given as TRBD1 or TRBD2 (5 bases each). From germline, CDR1 is SGHTA and CDR2 FQGNSA. With 7 bases removed from V and 5 bases from J, the gap between germline ends came to 14 bases. The length of the CDR3 is 13 residues. The CDR3 region is CASKKWGSETQYF. CDR3 in DNA: TGTGCCAGCAAAAAATGGGGGTCCGAGACCCAGTACTTC.

The chain uses TRBV7-8 and TRBJ2-7; D might be TRBD2 (6 bases). The germline CDR1 and CDR2 sequences are SGHVS and FQNEAQ. V was trimmed by 8 bases and J by 5 bases, leaving 28 bases between them. The CDR3 sequence is 17 residues long. This CDR3 reads CASARRELLGGLNEQYF. The CDR3 nucleotides read TGTGCCAGCGCCAGACGGGAGCTTCTAGGAGGCCTTAACGAGCAGTACTTC.

This clonotype was found many times. The chain uses TRBV7-8 and TRBJ1-4; 10 nucleotides match TRBD1. This CDR3 spans 15 amino acids. Per germline, CDR1 SGHVS and CDR2 FQNEAQ. The J segment lost 7 bases and the V segment lost 5 bases, leaving 7 bases of the junction unmatched. The CDR3 is CASSPRTGGAEKLFF. The CDR3, as DNA: TGTGCCAGCAGCCCGAGGACAGGGGGAGCTGAAAAACTGTTTTTT.

V gene TRBV2 combines with J gene TRBJ1-1, with 7 nucleotides matching TRBD1. The CDR3 loop spans 13 amino acids. The V gene's germline CDR1 is SNHLY and CDR2 FYNNEI. V was clipped by 7 bases and J by 4 bases; unmatched bases: 6. The CDR3 here is CASNQGVSTEAFF. CDR3 DNA: TGTGCCAGCAACCAGGGGGTATCCACTGAAGCTTTCTTT.

The count of this clonotype is one. The gene calls are TRBV28 and TRBJ1-1; tentative D call: TRBD1 (5 bases). Trimming cost V 5 bases and J 1 base, with 11 bases left between them. Germline V gene data show CDR1 as MDHEN and CDR2 as SYDVKM. This CDR3 is built from 14 residues. As DNA, the CDR3 is TGTGCCAGCAGTGGCGGGGGGAGGAACACTGAAGCTTTCTTT. Amino acid sequence: CASSGGGRNTEAFF. The variable domain in full, with the rest retrieved from reference TRBV28 and TRBJ1-1, is DVKVTQSSRYLVKRTGEKVFLECVQDMDHENMFWYRQDPGLGLRLIYFSYDVKMKEKGDIPEGYSVSREKKERFSLILESASTNQTSMYLCASSGGGRNTEAFFGQGTRLTVV.

This chain connects TRBV20-1 to TRBJ2-1; TRBD1 or TRBD2 may be the D gene (5 bases each). Deletions cut 3 bases from V and 3 bases from J, with 27 bases between. The CDR3 is made up of 19 amino acids. Germline lookup yields CDR1 DFQATT and CDR2 SNEGSKA (reference sequence). The CDR3 nucleotides are TGCAGTGCTAGGCGGGTCTCCAGGGATTTATTAGAAATCTACAATGAGCAGTTCTTC. Its translation is CSARRVSRDLLEIYNEQFF.

CDR3 sequence: CASSQDSAGGYQETQYF. The CDR3 DNA follows: TGCGCCAGCAGCCAAGATAGTGCAGGGGGGTACCAAGAGACCCAGTACTTC. V and J are TRBV4-3 and TRBJ2-5, with D perhaps TRBD1 (7 bases). This CDR3 is 17 amino acids long. Germline assignment: CDR1 LGHNA and CDR2 YSLEER. V lost 0 bases and J lost 0, with 14 bases in between.

The rearrangement links TRBV7-2 to TRBJ2-5; 12 bases match TRBD2. CDR1 and CDR2 (germline): SGHTA, FQGNSA. The length of the CDR3 is 18 residues. V gave up 1 base and J gave up 4 bases; unmatched junction bases: 10. The CDR3: CASSLGGLAGGWGETQYF. The CDR3 DNA reads TGTGCCAGCAGCTTAGGTGGCCTAGCGGGAGGGTGGGGAGAGACCCAGTACTTC.

This clonotype was found a few times. The chain couples TRBV14 to TRBJ2-7, with D unclear. Germline V CDR1 and CDR2: SGHDN, FVKESK. V was clipped by 7 bases and J by 3 bases, with 19 bases between them. This CDR3 is built from 15 residues. This chain's CDR3 is CASTNPVSTLYEQYF. The DNA for the CDR3 is TGTGCCAGCACCAATCCAGTGAGTACCCTCTACGAGCAGTACTTC.

The CDR3 here is CASRDFGVSGELFF. DNA for the CDR3: TGTGCCAGCAGGGACTTTGGGGTTTCCGGGGAGCTGTTTTTT. The rearrangement links TRBV12-3 or TRBV12-4 to TRBJ2-2, with a weak D call TRBD2 (5 bases). The V end was cut by 6 bases, the J end by 6 bases, with 14 bases between. The CDR3 runs 14 residues.

The chain has TRBV7-2 and TRBJ2-7, with D perhaps TRBD2 (5 bases). Germline CDR1 reads SGHTA; CDR2 reads FQGNSA. The CDR3 consists of 20 residues. The V and J ends lost 2 bases and 4 bases respectively, with 30 bases between them. CDR3 sequence (DNA): TGTGCCAGCAGCTTAAGTGGAGGAGGCTTCACCACCCCACGCACTTACGAGCAGTACTTC. This codes for CASSLSGGGFTTPRTYEQYF.